A single T cell receptor (beta chain) is shown here with its context. The source of the sample is a study of blood T cell repertoires in COVID-19. Study at large: The samples span acute and convalescent COVID-19 from the United States, Italy and Spain. From T cells, B-cell-depleted T cells, or PBMCs came the material, which was cDNA or gDNA.

In the authors' workflow: From reference gene primer amplification, estimates of nucleated cell counts were derived. Repertoires were generated with immunoSEQ multiplex PCR, while TCRdb's copy carries only in-frame clones and drops some. The V and J calls and the clone size are those of that table, but D and trimming were determined from the DNA. Found here are roughly 87,000 clones, roughly 84% of them singletons; the top ten hold around 16%. This CDR3 contains 15 residues. The V gene end was trimmed by 4 bases and the J gene end by 3 bases; junction bases not matched to a gene: 8. From germline, CDR1 is MNHEY and CDR2 SMNVEV (reference sequence).

The receptor was derived from a woman aged 55-75 years with acute or convalescent COVID-19. The genes are TRBV27 and TRBJ1-2; 7 bases line up with TRBD1. Input material: peripheral blood. In DNA form, the CDR3 reads TGTGCCAGCAGTTCCTTGGCAGGGGGAGACTATGGCTACACCTTC. Its translation: CASSSLAGGDYGYTF.